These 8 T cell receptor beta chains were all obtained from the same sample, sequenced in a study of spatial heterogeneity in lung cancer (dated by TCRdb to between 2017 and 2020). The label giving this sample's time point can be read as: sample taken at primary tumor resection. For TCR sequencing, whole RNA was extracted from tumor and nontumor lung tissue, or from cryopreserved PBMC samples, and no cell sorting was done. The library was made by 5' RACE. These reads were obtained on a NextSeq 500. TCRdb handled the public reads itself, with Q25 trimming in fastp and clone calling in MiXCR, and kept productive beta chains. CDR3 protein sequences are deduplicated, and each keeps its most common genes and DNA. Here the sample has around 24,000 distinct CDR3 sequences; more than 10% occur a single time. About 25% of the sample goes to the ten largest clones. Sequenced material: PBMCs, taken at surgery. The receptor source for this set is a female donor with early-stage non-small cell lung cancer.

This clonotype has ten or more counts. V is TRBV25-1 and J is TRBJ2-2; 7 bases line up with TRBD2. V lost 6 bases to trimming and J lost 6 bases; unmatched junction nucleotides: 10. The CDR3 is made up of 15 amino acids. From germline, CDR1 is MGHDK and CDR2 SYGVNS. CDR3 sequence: CASSSKGAGSGELFF. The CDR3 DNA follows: TGTGCCAGCAGCTCTAAGGGAGCGGGATCCGGGGAGCTGTTTTTT. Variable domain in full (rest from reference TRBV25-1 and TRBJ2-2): EADIYQTPRYLVIGTGKKITLECSQTMGHDKMYWYQQDPGMELHLIHYSYGVNSTEKGDLSSESTVSRIRTEHFPLTLESARPSHTSQYLCASSSKGAGSGELFFGEGSRLTVL.

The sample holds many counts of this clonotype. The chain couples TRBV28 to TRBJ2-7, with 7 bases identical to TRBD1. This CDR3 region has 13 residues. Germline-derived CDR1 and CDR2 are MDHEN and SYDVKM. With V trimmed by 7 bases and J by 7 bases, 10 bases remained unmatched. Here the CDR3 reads CASTLGGPWEQYF. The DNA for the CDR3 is TGTGCCAGCACCTTAGGGGGCCCATGGGAGCAGTACTTC.

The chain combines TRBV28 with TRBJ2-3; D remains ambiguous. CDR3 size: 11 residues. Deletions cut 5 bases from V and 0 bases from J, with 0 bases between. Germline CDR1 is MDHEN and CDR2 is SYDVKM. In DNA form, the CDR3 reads TGTGCCAGCAGTAGCACAGATACGCAGTATTTT. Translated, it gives CASSSTDTQYF.

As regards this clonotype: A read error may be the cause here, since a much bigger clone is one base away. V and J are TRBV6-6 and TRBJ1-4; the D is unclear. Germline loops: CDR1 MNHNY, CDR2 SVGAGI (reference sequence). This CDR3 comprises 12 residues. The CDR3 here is CASSYTNEKLIF. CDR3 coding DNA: TGTGCCAGCAGTTACACCAATGAAAAACTGATTTTT.

The CDR3 region is CASTPGRGQSTGELFF. The CDR3 nucleotides read TGTGCCAGCACCCCGGGCAGGGGGCAGAGCACCGGGGAGCTGTTTTTT. The V and J genes are TRBV11-2 and TRBJ2-2, with 8 bases fitting TRBD1. CDR3 size: 16 residues. CDR1 is SGHAT and CDR2 is FQNNGV in the germline V gene. V lost 7 bases, J lost 4 bases, and 11 bases stayed unmatched.

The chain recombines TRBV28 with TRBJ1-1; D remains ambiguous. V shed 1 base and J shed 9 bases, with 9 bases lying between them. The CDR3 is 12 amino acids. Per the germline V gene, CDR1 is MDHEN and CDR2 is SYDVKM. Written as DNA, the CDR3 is TGTGCCAGCAGTTTATTGGGAGGAAAAGCTTTCTTT. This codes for CASSLLGGKAFF.

Written as DNA, the CDR3 is TGTGCCAGCAGCTTGACTAGCGGAAGGTGGAGCAATGAGCAGTTCTTC. Its protein product is CASSLTSGRWSNEQFF. J is TRBJ2-1 and V is TRBV7-3; 9 bases fit TRBD2. Germline CDR1 and CDR2: SGHTA and FQGTGA. The J segment lost 6 bases and the V segment lost 3 bases, leaving 9 bases of the junction unmatched. The CDR3 has 16 amino acids.

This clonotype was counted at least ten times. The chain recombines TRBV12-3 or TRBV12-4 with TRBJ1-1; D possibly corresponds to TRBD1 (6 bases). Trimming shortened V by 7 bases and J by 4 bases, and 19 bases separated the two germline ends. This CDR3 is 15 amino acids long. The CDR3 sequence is CASTAGLGAGTEAFF. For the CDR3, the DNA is TGTGCCAGCACCGCCGGCTTGGGGGCTGGCACTGAAGCTTTCTTT.